This passage covers 14 T cell receptor beta chains from one sample sequenced in a study of blood T cell repertoires in COVID-19. The protocol was immunoSEQ multiplex PCR, while the TCRdb copy is restricted to in-frame clones and leaves out a portion. The sample lists about 68,000 clones, approximately 80% seen once, with about 25% in the top ten. Material: peripheral blood. These receptors all stem from a human donor in a cohort sampled during active COVID-19.

The J gene is TRBJ2-7, the V gene TRBV29-1; 8 bases agree with TRBD2. This CDR3 spans 13 amino acids. V lost 7 bases and J lost 6; bases outside the gene matches: 11. CDR1 and CDR2 from the germline V gene are SQVTM and ANQGSEA. The CDR3 coding sequence is TGCAGCGCTGTCCCGGGGGGGGGCTTCGAGCAGTACTTC. Translated: CSAVPGGGFEQYF.

This chain joins TRBV9 and TRBJ1-3, with TRBD1 matching over 9 bases. This CDR3 spans 15 amino acids. Per the germline V gene, CDR1 is SGDLS and CDR2 is YYNGEE. The trim removed 4 bases at V and 4 bases at J, leaving 6 bases unmatched. The chain's CDR3 is CASSTGQGTGNTIYF. In nucleotides, the CDR3 is TGTGCCAGCAGCACCGGACAGGGGACGGGAAACACCATATATTTT.

J is TRBJ2-7 and V is TRBV4-3, with D hard to call. From germline, CDR1 is LGHNA and CDR2 YSLEER. Between the trimmed V and J ends, which lost 2 bases and 0 bases, there was a span of 8 bases. The CDR3 totals 14 residues. The CDR3 DNA is TGCGCCAGCAGCCAAACGGGTAGCTCCTACGAGCAGTACTTC. It yields the protein CASSQTGSSYEQYF.

The J gene is TRBJ1-2, the V gene TRBV4-1, with 10 bases aligning to TRBD1. This CDR3 is 21 amino acids long. Germline CDR1 is MGHRA and CDR2 is YSYEKL. J lost 0 bases, V lost 2 bases, and 18 bases had no gene match. This CDR3 is CASSQRRDRGPITTPNYGYTF. The CDR3 region has the DNA TGCGCCAGCAGCCAAAGGAGGGACAGGGGTCCCATTACTACTCCTAACTATGGCTACACCTTC.

The chain has TRBV18 and TRBJ1-1, with D possibly matching TRBD1 (6 bases). The V and J ends lost 6 bases and 3 bases respectively, with 17 bases between them. This CDR3 region has 15 residues. Germline V gene data show CDR1 as KGHSH and CDR2 as LQKENI. The DNA of the CDR3 is TGTGCCAGCTCCCCCCCAGGGGTTTCGTACACTGAAGCTTTCTTT. Encoded protein: CASSPPGVSYTEAFF.

This chain uses TRBV18 with TRBJ2-7, with 10 positions matching TRBD1. Germline lookup yields CDR1 KGHSH and CDR2 LQKENI. The CDR3 is 15 residues long. The J segment lost 6 bases and the V segment lost 2 bases, leaving 7 bases of the junction unmatched. The CDR3 DNA reads as TGTGCCAGCTCACCATCCCGGGACAGGGGCGGCGAGCAGTACTTC. Encoded protein: CASSPSRDRGGEQYF.

This clone was seen only once. The chain joins TRBV29-1 to TRBJ1-3; 8 bases are a match to TRBD1. The CDR3 has 13 amino acids. Germline values: CDR1 SQVTM, CDR2 ANQGSEA. Trimming cost V 7 bases and J 4 bases; bases outside gene matches: 6. CDR3 sequence reads: CSARAGGGNTIYF. CDR3 nucleotide sequence: TGCAGCGCTCGCGCAGGGGGCGGAAACACCATATATTTT.

The rearrangement joins TRBV5-1 to TRBJ2-1; 14 bases fit TRBD2. Germline trimming cut 3 bases from V and 9 bases from J; bases unmatched to any gene: 2. CDR1 and CDR2 from the germline V gene are SGHRS and YFSETQ. The CDR3 length is 14 residues. The CDR3 DNA reads as TGCGCCAGCAGCTGGGGGACTAGCGGGGGTGAGCAGTTCTTC. It translates to CASSWGTSGGEQFF.

This chain links TRBV3-1 (or the pseudogene TRBV3-2) with TRBJ1-1; maybe TRBD1 (5 bases). From germline, CDR1 is LGHDT and CDR2 YNNKEL (reference sequence). CDR3 length: 15 amino acids. V was shortened by 4 bases and J by 2 bases, with 14 bases between the two germline ends. This chain's CDR3 is CASSLNPGGNTEAFF. Written as DNA, the CDR3 is TGTGCCAGCAGCCTAAACCCCGGGGGAAACACTGAAGCTTTCTTT.

The chain joins TRBV9 to TRBJ1-1; 7 positions agree with TRBD1. CDR3 size: 16 residues. Per germline, CDR1 SGDLS and CDR2 YYNGEE. The junction had 5 bases not matched to a gene; V was cut back by 0 bases and J by 0 bases. The CDR3 here is CASSVGGDSMNTEAFF. The CDR3 DNA reads TGTGCCAGCAGCGTAGGGGGGGACAGTATGAACACTGAAGCTTTCTTT.

The chain recombines TRBV28 with TRBJ1-6; D call uncertain. Germline loops: CDR1 MDHEN, CDR2 SYDVKM. V was pared by 7 bases and J by 9 bases, with 13 bases between. This CDR3 region has 13 residues. The CDR3 DNA sequence: TGTGCCAGCACCCTAGGTGGTGGTTCACCCCTCCACTTT. It specifies CASTLGGGSPLHF.

The J gene is TRBJ2-6, the V gene TRBV6-1; tentatively, D is TRBD1 (5 bases). CDR1 and CDR2 (germline): MNHNS, SASEGT. V was cut by 0 bases and J by 0 bases, with 6 bases left in between. The CDR3 is 16 residues long. The CDR3 protein is CASSEAGASGANVLTF. As DNA, the CDR3 is TGTGCCAGCAGTGAAGCAGGGGCCTCTGGGGCCAACGTCCTGACTTTC.

The chain employs TRBV5-1 and TRBJ1-1, with 10 bases fitting TRBD1. With V trimmed by 4 bases and J by 0 bases, 3 bases remained unmatched. Germline CDR1 and CDR2: SGHRS and YFSETQ. CDR3 size: 15 residues. CDR3 coding DNA: TGCGCCAGCAGCGGGGGGACAGGGGTGAACACTGAAGCTTTCTTT. Translated, it gives CASSGGTGVNTEAFF.

CDR3 nucleotide sequence: TGTGCCAGCAGCTTAGAGGAGACTAGCGGGGGTGAGCAGTTCTTC. Translated: CASSLEETSGGEQFF. V and J are TRBV7-8 and TRBJ2-1; the match to TRBD2 covers 12 bases. Looked up from germline, CDR1 is SGHVS and CDR2 is FQNEAQ. The CDR3 consists of 15 residues. V lost 1 base to trimming and J lost 9 bases; unmatched junction nucleotides: 4.